The clone carrying this T cell receptor (beta chain) was seen once. The CDR3 has 14 amino acids. J was trimmed by 1 base and V by 6 bases; bases with no gene match: 4. Germline CDR1 is SQVTM and CDR2 is ANQGSEA. These data belong to a study of blood T cell repertoires in COVID-19. The authors' processing: Reference gene primers were amplified, and this amplification served to estimate nucleated cell counts. The data were produced by immunoSEQ multiplex PCR, yet TCRdb's version contains in-frame clones alone and is incomplete. V, J and clone size reflect that table, while D and trimming were determined from the DNA. The sample contains tens of thousands of clones, more than 80% of which appear only once.

The rearrangement joins TRBV29-1 to TRBJ2-5; 11 positions match TRBD2. This TCR was recovered from a man between 60 and 75 years old with acute or convalescent COVID-19. The material sequenced was peripheral blood. DNA of the CDR3: TGCAGCGTCCCTAGCGGGGGGTTCCAAGAGACCCAGTACTTC. This encodes CSVPSGGFQETQYF.